What follows is one T cell receptor beta chain and its context. Its antigen is as yet unknown. The authors made the TRB cDNA libraries by 5' RACE using UMI labels. From the 5' RACE reads, TCRdb lists one entry per CDR3 protein and no DNA. The record lists about 23,000 distinct CDR3 sequences, of which the ten most abundant hold around 20%. At about 310,000 cells each, triplicate sorts were carried out for each CD8+ T cell subset. The CDR3 length is 15 residues. The germline V gene encodes CDR1 SQVTM and CDR2 ANQGSEA. The sample originates from a study of CXCR3-negative and CXCR3-positive naive CD8 T cells. Findings of the study overall: Partly lower CXCR3 expression followed cryopreservation, and most assays relied on fresh PBMCs.

The chain has TRBV29-1 and TRBJ2-1; TCRdb's assignment of TRBD2 cannot be checked, as there is no DNA. Specimen: memory CD8+ T cells from blood. This TCR was recovered from a human donor in good health. Some clones in this sample may be carry-over from other donors' samples. The CDR3 is CSVGGVPSGANEQFF.